This TCR beta chain was profiled in a study of T cell responses to AZD1222 COVID-19 vaccine (dated by TCRdb to the early 2020s). In terms of the full investigation: Because spike-specific TCR depth and breadth did not differ between the two schedules, AZD1222 recipients who got a second dose at roughly 4 weeks were pooled with those who got a second dose at roughly 12 weeks. Trial participants were enrolled into age subgroups of 18-55, 56-69 and 70-plus years, which contained approximately 150, 28 and 58 TCR-sequenced participants, respectively. TCR sequencing covered over 230 trial participants: about 210 given two doses of AZD1222 and around 26 given two doses of MenACWY control vaccine. Here is what the overall study found, with its caveats: Participants were mostly white British and included more females than males, and it was suggested by the authors that clonal diversity may have been underestimated. A significant rise in spike-specific TCR breadth and depth was observed after two AZD1222 doses relative to day 0 and relative to MenACWY recipients. In the small 56-69-year group, the increase in depth fell short of significance, most likely because of low power. Because no samples from the day 14 peak response were available, repertoires could be characterized only after the peak T cell response. Only five to seven AZD1222 recipients were SARS-CoV-2 seropositive at baseline, limiting conclusions about previously exposed vaccinees. Reportedly, almost half of the unique spike-specific TCRs recognized epitopes lying outside the regions that are mutated in the B.1.351 and B.1.1.7 variants. CD4 TCRs associated with the vaccine covered the entire spike protein, and the dominant responses were in regions 160-218 and 743-854.

With respect to this clone: The clone's antigen remains unknown. Within one base of it there is no much larger clone, and no base qualities were kept.

The time point label here, explained by the study, means: baseline before first vaccination. Vaccinee samples were obtained from the UK trials COV001 and COV002, which included a single-blind randomized controlled phase 2/3 trial of AZD1222 (ChAdOx1 nCoV-19) in healthy adults. Trial participant PBMC samples were collected at day 0 and day 28 after the second dose for TCRbeta chain sequencing. The CDR3 regions of human TCRbeta chains were subjected to immunosequencing. As for the authors' bioinformatics: Repertoire TCRs were checked for matches against a reference library of SARS-CoV-2-specific TCRs that had been generated using the MIRA antigen-specificity platform. Breadth was defined as the fraction of unique TCRs that were SARS-CoV-2-associated, and depth was defined as the fraction of total T cells that were SARS-CoV-2-associated. Using the MIRA data, each spike-specific TCR was mapped to the spike region that the TCR reacts to and placed in a CD4 or CD8 class. Log10-transformed breadth and depth values were compared by one-way ANOVA with Sidak's multiple comparisons tests. TCRdb mirrors the immuneACCESS table, restricted to in-frame sequences. Some clones are absent from its copies; in checked studies, under half trace to an unresolved V gene, and the reason for the others is unknown. For V, J and clone size, that table is used; D and trimming come from the DNA. This sample holds around 180,000 clones; 80% to 90% were observed only once. Roughly 6% of the sample goes to the ten largest clones.

CDR1 and CDR2 are read off the germline V gene as MNHEY and SVGAGI. Inclusive of the bounding cysteine and phenylalanine, the CDR3 is 13 residues long. Solely the CDR3 DNA is kept, with 39 bases framed from the first base. Relative to germline, V is 5 bases shorter and J is 5 bases shorter, with 10 bases between their ends. The chain joins TRBV6-5 to TRBJ1-5; the D gene identity is not certain. This receptor was identified in an adult in good health. Here the sequenced sample was peripheral blood, taken on day 0 of AZD1222 vaccination. The CDR3 sequence is CASSKEIDQPQHF. The nucleotide sequence is given as TGTGCCAGCAGTAAGGAGATAGATCAGCCCCAGCATTTT.